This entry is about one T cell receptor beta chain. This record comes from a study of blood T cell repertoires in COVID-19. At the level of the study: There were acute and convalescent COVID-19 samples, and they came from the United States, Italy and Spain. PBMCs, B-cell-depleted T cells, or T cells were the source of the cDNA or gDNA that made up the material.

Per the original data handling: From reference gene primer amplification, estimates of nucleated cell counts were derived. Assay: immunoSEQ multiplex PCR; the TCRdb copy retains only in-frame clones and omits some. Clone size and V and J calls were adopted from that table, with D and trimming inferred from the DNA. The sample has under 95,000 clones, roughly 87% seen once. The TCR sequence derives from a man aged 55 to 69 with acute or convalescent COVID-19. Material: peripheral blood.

CDR3 DNA: TGTGCCAGCAGCCAACCCGGGCATCCGGGGGCTTTCTTT. Protein: CASSQPGHPGAFF. V is TRBV14 and J is TRBJ1-1; D gene ambiguous. Germline V lookup: CDR1 SGHDN, CDR2 FVKESK. V was cut by 2 bases and J by 11 bases, with 15 bases left in between. CDR3 length: 13 residues.